In this sample, the clone carrying this T cell receptor (beta chain) turned up a few times. Its specificity is not known. MiXCR, run by TCRdb on the reads, gives a single entry per CDR3 protein. The sample shows 450,000 to 600,000 distinct CDR3 sequences, about two fifths of them seen only once. This sample was taken from a study of T cell repertoires in cytomegalovirus infection. Study observations and caveats: The cumulative frequency of public TCR beta families identified carriers of CMV plus the relevant HLA.

The CDR3 has 13 amino acids. Germline CDR1 and CDR2: SEHNR and FQNEAQ (reference sequence). V trimming: 5 bases; J trimming: 10 bases; junction bases outside the gene matches: 5. This sample comprised cultured PBMCs, obtained from culture after CMV antigen stimulation. The receptor was isolated from a human donor in good health (CMV status not recorded). Some clones in this sample may be carry-over from other donors' samples. The V gene is TRBV7-9, the J gene TRBJ1-6, with TRBD1 identical over 7 bases. This chain's CDR3 is CASSPTGESPLHF. The DNA of the CDR3 is TGTGCCAGCAGCCCAACAGGGGAATCACCCCTCCACTTT.